This T cell receptor (beta chain) stems from a study of identifying expanded T cells in peripheral blood. The repertoire was sequenced with immunoSEQ multiplex PCR; TCRdb's copy has only in-frame clones and lacks some. The sample records around 120,000 clones, approximately 86% being singletons. This clonotype originated in a person aged 18 to 75 in good health. Sequencing was performed on blood.

The CDR3 sequence: CASMRSIVLTAKNIQYF. CDR3 in DNA: TGTGCCAGCATGCGCAGTATCGTTTTGACTGCCAAAAACATTCAGTACTTC. V is TRBV28 and J is TRBJ2-4; no clear D gene. The germline CDR1 and CDR2 sequences are MDHEN and SYDVKM. V was shortened by 7 bases and J by 1 base, with 20 bases between the two germline ends. This CDR3 has 17 residues.